A single sample is the source of the 26 T cell receptor beta chains below, sequenced in a study of T cell changes during pregnancy in multiple sclerosis. Sequencing used immunoSEQ multiplex PCR; TCRdb keeps in-frame clones, though not all of them. Of about 43,000 clones listed, roughly 93% were seen once; the top ten hold approximately 1.5%. The sample consisted of PBMCs (not recorded whether the cells were cultured). Receptors originate from a female donor with multiple sclerosis, enrolled in a pregnancy study.

This chain links TRBV11-2 with TRBJ2-1; D not certain. The ends were cut back, 5 bases at V and 6 bases at J, with 17 bases in the middle. Germline-derived CDR1 and CDR2 are SGHAT and FQNNGV. The CDR3 extends over 15 amino acids. The CDR3 reads CASSTGLGSTNEQFF. The CDR3 DNA reads TGTGCCAGCAGCACGGGCCTGGGAAGTACCAATGAGCAGTTCTTC.

This chain connects TRBV27 to TRBJ1-5; D might be TRBD1 (5 bases). The CDR3 has 15 amino acids. Germline CDR1 MNHEY, CDR2 SMNVEV (reference sequence). V lost 3 bases and J lost 1, with 10 bases in between. The CDR3 region has the DNA TGTGCCAGCAGTTTTCAGGGAATCAGCAATCAGCCCCAGCATTTT. Its protein is CASSFQGISNQPQHF.

V gene TRBV12-5 combines with J gene TRBJ2-7; D perhaps matches TRBD2 (6 bases). Germline CDR1 LGHNT, CDR2 FRNRAP. With 4 bases removed from V and 3 bases from J, the gap between germline ends came to 16 bases. The CDR3 is 15 amino acids. The CDR3 loop is CASGSPPGGIYEQYF. The CDR3 nucleotides are TGTGCTAGTGGTTCCCCCCCGGGCGGGATCTACGAGCAGTACTTC.

The chain combines TRBV5-1 with TRBJ1-5, with TRBD1 matching over 8 bases. The germline gives CDR1 SGHRS, CDR2 YFSETQ. The CDR3 length is 14 residues. V dropped 0 bases and J dropped 5; count of bases not matched to a gene: 1. The chain's CDR3 is CASSLVQGDQPQHF. The CDR3 nucleotides are TGCGCCAGCAGCTTGGTACAGGGGGATCAGCCCCAGCATTTT.

The V call is TRBV10-1, the J call TRBJ2-2, with 8 bases matching TRBD2. V was clipped by 6 bases and J by 1 base; unmatched bases: 4. Germline CDR1 is WNHNN and CDR2 is SYGVQD (reference sequence). The CDR3 has 15 residues. CDR3 in DNA: TGCGCCAGCAGCCCAGCGGGAGAGAACACCGGGGAGCTGTTTTTT. Its protein is CASSPAGENTGELFF.

The chain has TRBV27 and TRBJ2-1; 8 nucleotides match TRBD2. There are 16 residues in the CDR3. Germline CDR1 and CDR2: MNHEY and SMNVEV (reference sequence). J gave up 2 bases and V 6 bases, and 9 bases lay outside the gene matches. CDR3 DNA: TGTGCCAGCAGCCAAAGCGGACTAGCTACCTACAATGAGCAGTTCTTC. Amino acid sequence: CASSQSGLATYNEQFF.

The chain has TRBV13 and TRBJ2-7; D is undetermined. Between the trimmed V and J ends, which lost 6 bases and 2 bases, there was a span of 14 bases. Germline V gene lookup returns CDR1 PRHDT and CDR2 FYEKMQ (reference sequence). The CDR3 length is 14 residues. The CDR3 DNA reads as TGTGCCAGCAGTTCAAGGCGCCCAACCTACGAGCAGTACTTC. Amino acid sequence: CASSSRRPTYEQYF. Looking up the rest from reference TRBV13 and TRBJ2-7 gives the full variable domain: AAGVIQSPRHLIKEKRETATLKCYPIPRHDTVYWYQQGPGQDPQFLISFYEKMQSDKGSIPDRFSAQQFSDYHSELNMSSLELGDSALYFCASSSRRPTYEQYFGPGTRLTVT.

This chain uses TRBV6-6 with TRBJ1-5; D perhaps matches TRBD1 (5 bases). The ends were cut back, 6 bases at V and 5 bases at J, with 17 bases in the middle. Germline assignment: CDR1 MNHNY and CDR2 SVGAGI (reference sequence). CDR3 length: 15 residues. The CDR3 DNA sequence: TGTGCCAGCAGCCCTCACCGGGAAGGGGATCAGCCCCAGCATTTT. Its translation: CASSPHREGDQPQHF.

The gene calls are TRBV7-2 and TRBJ1-3; D is perhaps TRBD1 (5 bases). CDR3 size: 19 residues. Trimming removed 5 bases at V and 0 bases at J, with 23 bases between. Germline CDR1 and CDR2: SGHTA and FQGNSA. CDR3 residues: CASSLRGGVHKSSGNTIYF. CDR3 DNA sequence: TGTGCCAGCAGCCTACGGGGAGGGGTACATAAAAGCTCTGGAAACACCATATATTTT. Based on the CDR3 plus reference TRBV7-2 and TRBJ1-3, the full variable domain is GAGVSQSPSNKVTEKGKDVELRCDPISGHTALYWYRQSLGQGLEFLIYFQGNSAPDKSGLPSDRFSAERTGGSVSTLTIQRTQQEDSAVYLCASSLRGGVHKSSGNTIYFGEGSWLTVV.

This clone was observed a few times. This rearrangement joins TRBV21-1 to TRBJ1-2. TRBV21-1 is listed as a pseudogene. This CDR3 contains 13 residues. CDR3 sequence: CASSKVRGQFTTF. In DNA form, the CDR3 reads TGTGCCAGCAGCAAAGTCCGGGGTCAGTTTACCACCTTC.

The chain links TRBV6-1 to TRBJ1-1; D possibly corresponds to TRBD1 (6 bases). With 1 base removed from V and 2 bases from J, the gap between germline ends came to 14 bases. The CDR3 totals 16 residues. Germline V CDR1 and CDR2: MNHNS, SASEGT. For the CDR3, the DNA is TGTGCCAGCAGTGAAGGGGGGTGGGGGCAAAACACTGAAGCTTTCTTT. Translated: CASSEGGWGQNTEAFF.

The chain couples TRBV12-5 to TRBJ1-2, with 9 bases identical to TRBD1. CDR3 length: 13 residues. Germline CDR1 reads LGHNT; CDR2 reads FRNRAP. The ends lost 6 bases at V and 5 bases at J; junction bases unmatched: 4. The CDR3 here is CASGGDRGYGYTF. As DNA, the CDR3 is TGTGCTAGTGGCGGTGACAGGGGGTATGGCTACACCTTC. Complete variable domain (other parts from reference TRBV12-5 and TRBJ1-2): DARVTQTPRHKVTEMGQEVTMRCQPILGHNTVFWYRQTMMQGLELLAYFRNRAPLDDSGMPKDRFSAEMPDATLATLKIQPSEPRDSAVYFCASGGDRGYGYTFGSGTRLTVV.

The CDR3 sequence is CASSPQGQGDQPQHF. The CDR3, as DNA: TGTGCCAGCAGTCCGCAGGGACAAGGAGACCAGCCCCAGCATTTT. The rearrangement links TRBV28 to TRBJ1-5; maybe TRBD1 (6 bases). Trimming removed 5 bases from V and 7 bases from J, with 18 bases in between. The V gene's germline CDR1 is MDHEN and CDR2 SYDVKM. The CDR3 loop spans 15 amino acids.

This clone was observed a single time. The chain links TRBV7-7 to TRBJ2-7, with 11 nucleotides matching TRBD2. Germline V gene sequence: CDR1 SSHAT, CDR2 FNYEAQ (reference sequence). Losses at the gene ends were 5 bases for V and 3 bases for J; bases not matched to a gene: 6. This CDR3 is 15 amino acids long. CDR3 sequence: CASSVGLAENYEQYF. The CDR3 DNA reads TGTGCCAGCAGCGTGGGACTAGCGGAAAACTACGAGCAGTACTTC.

This chain's CDR3 is CASSWGEPSYNEQFF. In DNA, the CDR3 is TGTGCCAGCAGCTGGGGAGAGCCCTCCTACAATGAGCAGTTCTTC. The chain employs TRBV7-2 and TRBJ2-1; tentatively, D is TRBD2 (5 bases). CDR3 size: 15 residues. Trimming pared 4 bases from V and 0 bases from J, leaving 10 bases between. The germline CDR1 and CDR2 sequences are SGHTA and FQGNSA.

J is TRBJ2-5 and V is TRBV27; 7 nucleotides agree with TRBD2. There are 14 residues in the CDR3. V trimming: 4 bases; J trimming: 3 bases; junction bases outside the gene matches: 5. Germline V gene data show CDR1 as MNHEY and CDR2 as SMNVEV (reference sequence). DNA of the CDR3: TGTGCCAGCAGTTCCATCCGGGGGGAAGAGACCCAGTACTTC. Its protein product is CASSSIRGEETQYF.

This clone has only a few counts. J is TRBJ2-7 and V is TRBV5-1; D is undetermined. Germline loops: CDR1 SGHRS, CDR2 YFSETQ. Trimming shortened V by 2 bases and J by 5 bases, and 8 bases separated the two germline ends. The CDR3 loop spans 12 amino acids. The CDR3 sequence is CASSFSSNEQYF. CDR3 sequence (DNA): TGCGCCAGCAGCTTTAGTTCAAACGAGCAGTACTTC.

The genes are TRBV11-2 and TRBJ1-4; no firm D call. Deletions cut 1 base from V and 7 bases from J, with 10 bases between. CDR3 length equals 14 residues. Per the germline V gene, CDR1 is SGHAT and CDR2 is FQNNGV. CDR3 amino acids: CASSLGAGREKLFF. CDR3 DNA: TGTGCCAGCAGCTTAGGGGCCGGGCGTGAAAAACTGTTTTTT. Together with reference TRBV11-2 and TRBJ1-4, the CDR3 gives the full variable domain: EAGVAQSPRYKIIEKRQSVAFWCNPISGHATLYWYQQILGQGPKLLIQFQNNGVVDDSQLPKDRFSAERLKGVDSTLKIQPAKLEDSAVYLCASSLGAGREKLFFGSGTQLSVL.

V gene TRBV9 combines with J gene TRBJ2-3; 8 bases fit TRBD1. Per germline, CDR1 SGDLS and CDR2 YYNGEE. J gave up 5 bases and V 3 bases, and 2 bases lay outside the gene matches. The CDR3 is 13 amino acids. The CDR3 spells CASSADRGDTQYF. CDR3 nucleotide sequence: TGTGCCAGCAGCGCCGACAGGGGAGATACGCAGTATTTT.

This clone appeared once. This chain connects TRBV10-2 to TRBJ2-7; 8 bases line up with TRBD1. Germline V lookup: CDR1 WSHSY, CDR2 SAAADI. V gave up 10 bases and J gave up 3 bases; unmatched junction bases: 8. The CDR3 covers 13 residues. The CDR3 nucleotides read TGCGCCACCCTGGGACAGGCTGGCTACGAGCAGTACTTC. Its protein is CATLGQAGYEQYF.

The genes are TRBV13 and TRBJ2-1, with D possibly TRBD2 on 6 matching bases. The germline V and J ends were trimmed by 4 bases and 3 bases, with 16 bases remaining between them. The CDR3 runs to 16 residues. Germline assignment: CDR1 PRHDT and CDR2 FYEKMQ (reference sequence). CDR3 in amino acids: CASSSPRDSVYNEQFF. The CDR3 DNA reads as TGTGCCAGCAGCTCCCCCCGGGACTCGGTCTACAATGAGCAGTTCTTC.

This sequence joins TRBV6-4 and TRBJ2-3; D is unclear. The CDR3 covers 13 residues. Trimming shortened V by 5 bases and J by 2 bases, and 8 bases separated the two germline ends. The germline V gene encodes CDR1 MRHNA and CDR2 SNTAGT. CDR3 sequence reads: CASSRRDTDTQYF. The CDR3, as DNA: TGTGCCAGCAGTCGACGAGACACAGATACGCAGTATTTT.

This sequence joins TRBV6-6 and TRBJ1-5, with D possibly TRBD1 on 6 matching bases. From germline, CDR1 is MNHNY and CDR2 SVGAGI (reference sequence). Trimming took 5 bases from V and 3 from J, leaving 11 bases between them. CDR3 length equals 14 residues. This chain's CDR3 is CASSPQGNNQPQHF. For the CDR3, the DNA is TGTGCCAGCAGTCCACAGGGTAACAATCAGCCCCAGCATTTT.

The CDR3 DNA sequence: TGTGCCAGCAGCTTGGGGGGCGGAAAGACTGAAGCTTTCTTT. This codes for CASSLGGGKTEAFF. The V call is TRBV5-4, the J call TRBJ1-1; D possibly corresponds to TRBD1 (5 bases). Germline-derived CDR1 and CDR2 are SGHNT and YYREEE (reference sequence). The V gene lost 0 bases and the J gene lost 5 bases, with 11 bases spanning the gap. This CDR3 is built from 14 residues.

The CDR3 nucleotides are TGCGCCAGCAGTCAATTGGGACTAGGAGACTACAATGAGCAGTTCTTC. It codes for CASSQLGLGDYNEQFF. V is TRBV23-1 and J is TRBJ2-1; 8 bases are a match to TRBD2. TRBV23-1 is filed as an ORF, its function uncertain. The V and J ends lost 1 base and 3 bases, in that order; junction bases with no gene match: 5. The CDR3 covers 16 residues.

The chain couples TRBV5-4 to TRBJ2-3; 12 bases are a match to TRBD2. Unmatched junction bases numbered 11, after V lost 4 bases and J lost 5 bases. Germline V gene data show CDR1 as SGHNT and CDR2 as YYREEE (reference sequence). CDR3 length: 17 amino acids. CDR3 in DNA: TGTGCCAGCAGCCCGCGACTAGCGGGAGTAAAGGGAGATACGCAGTATTTT. It is translated as CASSPRLAGVKGDTQYF.